Below, one T cell receptor (beta chain) is given with its context. Antigen unknown. Clones were sequenced by immunoSEQ multiplex PCR, and TCRdb holds only the in-frame ones, with some missing. This sample yields around 25,000 clones, of which roughly 83% are seen a single time; 0.71% belongs to the top ten. The entry originates in a study of T cells in narcolepsy. Study details: Healthy controls were enrolled alongside patients with narcolepsy type 1 or type 2.

Findings and caveats of the study: HCRT-specific and TRIB2-specific autoreactive clonotypes appeared among same-patient CSF and blood CD4+ clonotypes. Healthy controls reportedly lacked the autoreactive clonotypes serially found in patients' blood.

V was pared by 3 bases and J by 10 bases, with 12 bases between. This CDR3 region has 12 residues. The V gene's germline CDR1 is LNHDA and CDR2 SQIVND (reference sequence). V is TRBV19 and J is TRBJ1-1, with D possibly being TRBD1 (5 bases). The source of this sequence is a human donor with narcolepsy. Sequenced: CD45RA- memory CD4+ T cells from PBMCs. The CDR3 region is CASSIYTRGAFF. The CDR3 DNA reads as TGTGCCAGTAGTATTTATACGAGGGGAGCTTTCTTT.